These 10 T cell receptor beta chains were sequenced from one sample in a study of blood T cells in healthy people across ages. A second PCR, run for roughly 7 to 11 cycles, used a sample-barcoded 5' primer plus a J-beta primer mix. In TCRdb, the 5' RACE reads were re-called with MiXCR into one record per CDR3 protein. The table records about 2 million distinct CDR3 sequences, roughly 52% of them present only once. Sequencing was carried out using blood. Every receptor here comes from a woman aged 40 to 50 in good health.

This clonotype was observed a few times. DNA for the CDR3: TGCAGTGCTAGGCCAGCAGTAGAAAACGCTTCACCCCTCCACTTT. It is translated as CSARPAVENASPLHF. The chain employs TRBV20-1 and TRBJ1-6; D remains unclear. The CDR3 is made up of 15 amino acids. Germline CDR1 and CDR2: DFQATT and SNEGSKA (reference sequence). Trimming left V 3 bases short and J 9 bases short, with 18 bases between.

This clonotype was seen only a few times. The rearrangement links TRBV27 to TRBJ2-7; 8 bases are a match to TRBD1. This CDR3 comprises 13 residues. Germline values: CDR1 MNHEY, CDR2 SMNVEV (reference sequence). Losses at the gene ends were 8 bases for V and 3 bases for J; bases not matched to a gene: 6. CDR3: CASGTDRGYEQYF. The CDR3 nucleotides read TGTGCCAGCGGAACCGACAGGGGCTACGAGCAGTACTTC.

The V gene is TRBV7-6, the J gene TRBJ2-2, with 7 bases lining up with TRBD1. This CDR3 has 16 amino acids. Germline V gives CDR1 SGHVS, CDR2 FNYEAQ. Trimming cost V 6 bases and J 2 bases; bases outside gene matches: 9. CDR3 loop: CASSLKGAPNTGELFF. In DNA form, the CDR3 reads TGTGCCAGCAGTTTAAAGGGGGCCCCTAACACCGGGGAGCTGTTTTTT.

V gene TRBV13 combines with J gene TRBJ2-1; D is undetermined. The CDR3 length is 14 residues. The germline V gene encodes CDR1 PRHDT and CDR2 FYEKMQ (reference sequence). V lost 1 base and J lost 4, with 8 bases in between. The DNA of the CDR3 is TGTGCCAGCAGCTTAGAAAAAGGGTACAATGAGCAGTTCTTC. Amino acids: CASSLEKGYNEQFF.

This chain joins TRBV10-3 and TRBJ1-6; 8 bases match TRBD1. Germline values: CDR1 ENHRY, CDR2 SYGVKD. This CDR3 contains 15 residues. Unmatched junction bases numbered 8, after V lost 8 bases and J lost 5 bases. DNA of the CDR3: TGTGCCATCGGACCCGGACAGGGAAATAATTCACCCCTCCACTTT. Protein product: CAIGPGQGNNSPLHF.

This clonotype was seen a few times. The rearrangement uses TRBV10-3 and TRBJ2-7; 7 bases map to TRBD1. Germline trimming cut 7 bases from V and 4 bases from J; bases unmatched to any gene: 7. Germline values: CDR1 ENHRY, CDR2 SYGVKD. The CDR3 consists of 13 residues. The CDR3 DNA is TGTGCCATCAAGCCGGGACAGCTATACGAGCAGTACTTC. Its translation is CAIKPGQLYEQYF.

Concerning this clonotype itself: Being one base from a much bigger clone, this may be a read error. This chain joins TRBV29-1 and TRBJ2-4; perhaps TRBD2 as D (5 bases). V lost 7 bases to trimming and J lost 0 bases, with 16 bases between them. The CDR3 covers 15 residues. Per germline, CDR1 SQVTM and CDR2 ANQGSEA. The CDR3 protein is CSAVPSREAKNIQYF. CDR3 nucleotide sequence: TGCAGCGCCGTACCGAGCCGGGAAGCCAAAAACATTCAGTACTTC.

Only one count was recorded for this clonotype. V usage is TRBV5-1 and J usage is TRBJ2-7; 13 bases fit TRBD2. The J call is doubtful: the DNA matches TRBJ2-5 better. In germline, CDR1 is SGHRS, CDR2 YFSETQ. The CDR3 is 15 amino acids. The CDR3: CASSLTSGGAQTQYF. CDR3 sequence (DNA): TGCGCCAGCAGTCTAACTAGCGGGGGGGCGCAGACCCAGTACTTC.

This sequence joins TRBV4-2 and TRBJ2-5, with 9 nucleotides matching TRBD1. The CDR3 has 16 amino acids. Trimming at V came to 4 bases and at J to 4 bases, leaving 10 bases not matched to a gene. CDR1 and CDR2 from the germline V gene are LGHNA and YNFKEQ. CDR3 loop: CASSPSDRGSLETQYF. The CDR3 DNA reads as TGTGCCAGCAGCCCTTCCGACAGGGGGTCACTAGAGACCCAGTACTTC.

J is TRBJ2-1 and V is TRBV7-6; 9 bases are shared with TRBD2. J gave up 8 bases and V 0 bases, and 11 bases lay outside the gene matches. Germline loops: CDR1 SGHVS, CDR2 FNYEAQ. The CDR3 spans 17 residues. CDR3 coding DNA: TGTGCCAGCAGCTTAGCGTCCCAGCGGGGGGCCCGGGATGAGCAGTTCTTC. Its protein is CASSLASQRGARDEQFF.